The sequence of this TCR beta chain was determined in a study of blood T cell repertoires in COVID-19. A few counts support this clone. Profiled with immunoSEQ multiplex PCR; TCRdb holds only in-frame clones, not every one. Of around 250,000 clones listed, roughly four fifths are singletons. Sequencing input: peripheral blood. The clonotype was recovered from an elderly woman with acute or convalescent COVID-19.

Written as DNA, the CDR3 is TGTGCCAGCAGCGCCAGGACAGGGGGTACCTACAATGAGCAGTTCTTC. Protein: CASSARTGGTYNEQFF. V and J are TRBV9 and TRBJ2-1; 10 bases align to TRBD1. V gave up 3 bases and J gave up 2 bases; unmatched junction bases: 5. Per the germline V gene, CDR1 is SGDLS and CDR2 is YYNGEE. CDR3 size: 16 residues.